This T cell receptor beta chain appears in the sequencing data of a study of blood T cell repertoires in COVID-19. Overall study: PBMCs, B-cell-depleted T cells, or T cells were the source of the cDNA or gDNA that made up the material.

Libraries were prepared by immunoSEQ multiplex PCR; TCRdb keeps only in-frame clonotypes and omits some of them. Counted here are roughly 99,000 clones, less than 90% occurring once; the ten biggest clones make up approximately 4.4%. The receptor's source is a human donor in a cohort sampled during active COVID-19. Sequenced sample: peripheral blood.

The DNA for the CDR3 is TGTGCCAGCAGCGTGGACCATAGCGCCTACGAGCAGTACTTC. Amino acids: CASSVDHSAYEQYF. The rearrangement joins TRBV9 to TRBJ2-7; TRBD2 is a possible D gene (5 bases). The V gene lost 2 bases and the J gene lost 2 bases, with 11 bases spanning the gap. The V gene's germline CDR1 is SGDLS and CDR2 YYNGEE. CDR3 length: 14 residues.